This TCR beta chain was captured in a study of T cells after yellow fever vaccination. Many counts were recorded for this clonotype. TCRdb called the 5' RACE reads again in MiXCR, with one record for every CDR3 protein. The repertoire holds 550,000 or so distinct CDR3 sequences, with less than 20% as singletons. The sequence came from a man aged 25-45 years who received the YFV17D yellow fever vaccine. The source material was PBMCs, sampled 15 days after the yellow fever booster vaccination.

CDR3 region: CASSVARGSTNTGELFF. CDR3 bases: TGTGCCAGCAGCGTTGCCAGGGGCAGCACGAACACCGGGGAGCTGTTTTTT. The chain carries TRBV9 and TRBJ2-2; D may be TRBD1 (6 bases). CDR1 SGDLS and CDR2 YYNGEE come from the germline V gene. The CDR3 covers 17 residues. Trimming took off 2 bases at V and 0 bases at J, with 14 bases between the two ends.